Listed here are 13 T cell receptor beta chains from one sample, sequenced in a study of ipilimumab plus nivolumab after autologous stem cell transplantation. Only in-frame clones appear in the TCRdb table, and some are missing; sequencing was by immunoSEQ multiplex PCR. The sample shows tens of thousands of clones, more than 70% of them seen only once. This sample comprised PBMCs, obtained in a trial of ipilimumab plus nivolumab as post-transplant consolidation. These receptor sequences come from a male donor with diffuse large B-cell lymphoma.

The chain carries TRBV7-2 and TRBJ2-5, with TRBD1 matching 10 bases. Looked up from germline, CDR1 is SGHTA and CDR2 is FQGNSA. The ends lost 8 bases at V and 0 bases at J; junction bases unmatched: 6. The CDR3 totals 15 residues. CDR3 nucleotide sequence: TGTGCCAGCGCCCCGGGACAGGGGAACCAAGAGACCCAGTACTTC. As protein: CASAPGQGNQETQYF.

The V and J genes are TRBV18 and TRBJ2-5, with D maybe TRBD1 (7 bases). The germline CDR1 and CDR2 sequences are KGHSH and LQKENI. The CDR3 extends over 16 amino acids. The V and J ends lost 3 bases and 0 bases respectively, with 14 bases between them. CDR3 sequence (DNA): TGTGCCAGCTCACCGGCGGGCAGGGGGGACCAAGAGACCCAGTACTTC. It codes for CASSPAGRGDQETQYF.

As DNA, the CDR3 is TGTGCCAGCAGCCCCACCTACAATGAGCAGTTCTTC. This sequence encodes CASSPTYNEQFF. The genes are TRBV7-9 and TRBJ2-1; no reliable D call. The CDR3 spans 12 residues. V was cut by 5 bases and J by 2 bases, with 4 bases left in between. Germline V lookup: CDR1 SEHNR, CDR2 FQNEAQ (reference sequence).

The V gene is TRBV25-1, the J gene TRBJ1-6, with unresolved D. CDR1 and CDR2 from the germline V gene are MGHDK and SYGVNS. This CDR3 has 16 amino acids. V was trimmed by 1 base and J by 1 base, leaving 8 bases between them. CDR3 protein: CASSESGRSYNSPLHF. In DNA form, the CDR3 reads TGTGCCAGCAGTGAATCAGGACGGTCCTATAATTCACCCCTCCACTTT.

This sequence joins TRBV10-3 and TRBJ1-1; the D is unclear. V was pared by 6 bases and J by 1 base, with 6 bases between. The CDR3 runs 12 residues. Germline V gene data show CDR1 as ENHRY and CDR2 as SYGVKD. CDR3 sequence (DNA): TGTGCCATCAGGAACCCGAACACTGAAGCTTTCTTT. Amino acids: CAIRNPNTEAFF.

The chain joins TRBV18 to TRBJ2-2; D uncertain. The CDR3 has 16 residues. Trimming pared 2 bases from V and 0 bases from J, leaving 10 bases between. CDR1 and CDR2 from the germline V gene are KGHSH and LQKENI. The CDR3 DNA is TGTGCCAGCTCACCAGGAAGGCTTGCGAACACCGGGGAGCTGTTTTTT. This gives the protein CASSPGRLANTGELFF.

The rearrangement joins TRBV5-1 to TRBJ2-3, with 9 bases that match TRBD1. CDR1 and CDR2 (germline): SGHRS, YFSETQ. The CDR3 spans 17 residues. Trimming cost V 4 bases and J 3 bases; bases outside gene matches: 12. DNA for the CDR3: TGCGCCAGCAGCCAAGGACACCGGGACAGGGCAACAGATACGCAGTATTTT. This translates into CASSQGHRDRATDTQYF.

This rearrangement joins TRBV5-4 to TRBJ1-1; no clear D. V lost 0 bases and J 11 bases, leaving 11 bases between the germline ends. CDR1 and CDR2 from the germline V gene are SGHNT and YYREEE (reference sequence). CDR3 length: 12 residues. CDR3 nucleotides: TGTGCCAGCAGCTTGGATAAGGGAGGCGCTTTCTTT. Its translation is CASSLDKGGAFF.

This chain links TRBV5-1 with TRBJ2-5, with TRBD1 matching 9 bases. Matching the DNA end better, TRBJ2-7 makes the J call doubtful. Per the germline V gene, CDR1 is SGHRS and CDR2 is YFSETQ. The CDR3 consists of 16 residues. Here the CDR3 DNA reads TGCGCCAGCAGCTTTTTACCCGGGACAGGGTCCTACGAGCAGTACTTC. As protein: CASSFLPGTGSYEQYF.

The chain is built from TRBV7-8 and TRBJ1-6; D possibly corresponds to TRBD1 (6 bases). Trimming shortened V by 6 bases and J by 10 bases, and 22 bases separated the two germline ends. The CDR3 length is 16 residues. From germline, CDR1 is SGHVS and CDR2 FQNEAQ. The CDR3 bases are TGTGCCAGCAGTCCAATGGGGGCAGGTTCGCGATCACCCCTCCACTTT. Residues: CASSPMGAGSRSPLHF.

CDR3 residues: CASSLGGGTKTQYF. DNA of the CDR3: TGTGCCAGCAGCTTAGGGGGGGGCACGAAGACCCAGTACTTC. This rearrangement joins TRBV5-6 to TRBJ2-5, with D perhaps matching TRBD2 (7 bases). Germline assignment: CDR1 SGHDT and CDR2 YYEEEE. Trimming left V 2 bases short and J 6 bases short, with 14 bases between. CDR3 length equals 14 residues.

The gene calls are TRBV18 and TRBJ1-1; D is uncertain. This CDR3 has 13 amino acids. Germline lookup yields CDR1 KGHSH and CDR2 LQKENI. The V gene lost 5 bases and the J gene lost 4 bases, with 11 bases spanning the gap. CDR3: CASSNTQRTEAFF. CDR3 bases: TGTGCCAGCTCAAACACACAGCGCACTGAAGCTTTCTTT.

The table lists this clone with a few counts. The rearrangement links TRBV6-5 to TRBJ1-2; D might be TRBD1 (5 bases). Trimming left V 7 bases short and J 5 bases short, with 17 bases between. CDR3 length: 14 amino acids. Per germline, CDR1 MNHEY and CDR2 SVGAGI. DNA for the CDR3: TGTGCCAGCACCCCCGGCGGGACCCGATATGGCTACACCTTC. Its translation: CASTPGGTRYGYTF.